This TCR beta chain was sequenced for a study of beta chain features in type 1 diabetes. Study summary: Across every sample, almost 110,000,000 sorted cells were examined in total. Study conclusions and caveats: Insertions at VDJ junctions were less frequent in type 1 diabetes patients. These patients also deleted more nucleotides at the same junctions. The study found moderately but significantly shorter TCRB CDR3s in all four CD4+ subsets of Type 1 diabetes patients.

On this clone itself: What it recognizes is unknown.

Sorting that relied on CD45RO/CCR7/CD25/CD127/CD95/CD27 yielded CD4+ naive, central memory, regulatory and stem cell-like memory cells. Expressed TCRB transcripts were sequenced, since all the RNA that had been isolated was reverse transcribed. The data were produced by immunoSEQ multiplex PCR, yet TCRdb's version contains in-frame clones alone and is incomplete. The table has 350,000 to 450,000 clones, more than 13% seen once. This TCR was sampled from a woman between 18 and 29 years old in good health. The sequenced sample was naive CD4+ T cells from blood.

CDR3 protein: CAWGGGSLYNEQFF. The CDR3 coding sequence is TGTGCCTGGGGTGGTGGGAGCCTCTACAATGAGCAGTTCTTC. The chain joins TRBV30 to TRBJ2-1, with a tentative D call TRBD2 (5 bases). Germline lookup yields CDR1 GTSNPN and CDR2 SVGIG (reference sequence). The CDR3 is 14 residues long. V shed 5 bases and J shed 3 bases, with 14 bases lying between them.